These T cell receptor beta chains were read from a single sample in a study of regulatory T cells in long-lasting Graves disease. Using its own MiXCR run on the multiplex PCR reads, TCRdb lists one record per CDR3 protein. The sample includes about 460,000 distinct CDR3 sequences, 14% of them seen just once. This sample was shared with a second study, whose subject was T cells in Graves' hyperthyroidism and ophthalmopathy.

The sequences come from peripheral blood mononuclear cells (PBMCs), collected at new diagnosis, from a patient treated with antithyroid drugs. All receptors come from a woman between 50 and 59 years old with Graves disease. CDR3s leave out the opening cysteine and the closing phenylalanine or tryptophan.

v_gene,j_gene,CDR3aa
TRBV30,TRBJ2-5,AWSGTESETQY
TRBV27,TRBJ2-1,ASSLGGGSESYNEQF
TRBV20-1,TRBJ2-1,SVTGQAKQF
TRBV11-3,TRBJ2-1,ASSPHWDRGPGEQF
TRBV6-9,TRBJ1-5,VSSFDRVGNQPQH
TRBV4-2,TRBJ2-5,ASSQDPGTETQY
TRBV18,TRBJ1-3,ASSPDRLSGNTIY
TRBV28,TRBJ2-1,ASRSIYLNEQF
TRBV19,TRBJ2-1,ASSRDGTSGRAVDEQF
TRBV28,TRBJ1-1,ASRTRVLNTEAF
TRBV4-1,TRBJ2-5,ASSAKTSGIIQETQY
TRBV5-1,TRBJ2-1,ASSLELAGDEQF
TRBV5-1,TRBJ2-2,ASSWNTGELF
TRBV3-1,TRBJ2-4,ASSQELVAKNIQY
TRBV27,TRBJ1-4,ASSLGGRRTNEKLF
TRBV29-1,TRBJ2-1,SALGGAEQF
TRBV5-1,TRBJ2-2,ASSLRTGDTGELF
TRBV5-1,TRBJ1-5,ASSFGDSNQPQH
TRBV7-3,TRBJ2-6,ASSLSSRGQSPGANVLT
TRBV12-3/TRBV12-4,TRBJ2-1,ASSLMEGTYNEQF
TRBV7-3,TRBJ2-2,ASSASGYTGELF
TRBV7-9,TRBJ2-1,ASSFSPSATSSYNEQF
TRBV2,TRBJ1-4,ASNVGQATNEKLF
TRBV10-3,TRBJ2-3,AISELAGTDTQY
TRBV4-1,TRBJ1-2,ASSHPGRLNYGYT
TRBV18,TRBJ2-7,ASSPPSLVEQY
TRBV6-1,TRBJ2-2,ASNLIHGTGELF
TRBV30,TRBJ2-2,AWSVRDRDSGELF
TRBV28,TRBJ2-1,ASRPPSGRSYNEQF
TRBV9,TRBJ1-2,ASSVEEGIAYGYT
TRBV7-3,TRBJ2-2,ASSFYDKGELF
TRBV20-1,TRBJ1-2,SASDRQANYGYT
TRBV2,TRBJ2-7,ASRGTANSYEQY
TRBV10-2,TRBJ1-5,ASSESGGPGWGQPQH
TRBV12-3/TRBV12-4,TRBJ1-2,ASSLRSANYGYT
TRBV6-1,TRBJ1-1,ASSFRVGTEAF
TRBV4-2,TRBJ2-1,ASSPAGGTGTYNEQF
TRBV5-6,TRBJ2-1,ASSPGSGFGNEQF
TRBV2,TRBJ1-1,ASEQGGINTEAF
TRBV9,TRBJ2-7,ASGDGGSYEQY
TRBV12-3/TRBV12-4,TRBJ1-5,ASSLGVANQPQH
TRBV2,TRBJ1-5,ASVQNTDQPQH
TRBV4-1,TRBJ1-5,ASSQDSGGNQPQH
TRBV5-1,TRBJ2-1,ASSLVIGLADHNEQF
TRBV9,TRBJ2-7,ASSVGLTSYEQY
TRBV6-4,TRBJ1-5,ASSYSRDTYNQPQH
TRBV6-2/TRBV6-3,TRBJ1-5,ASSYPGEGGQPQH
TRBV12-3/TRBV12-4,TRBJ1-4,GGAGSTNEKLF
TRBV28,TRBJ2-2,ASSSPGLNTGELF
TRBV20-1,TRBJ2-2,SARGANTGELF
TRBV4-1,TRBJ2-1,ASSLLGVGPDNNEQF
TRBV28,TRBJ2-7,ASSFPSGYYEQY
TRBV6-2/TRBV6-3,TRBJ1-5,ASSYAMQGVRQPQH
TRBV6-1,TRBJ1-4,ASSEAEQGSEKLF
TRBV5-1,TRBJ1-2,ASSSDRGGSGYT
TRBV20-1,TRBJ2-7,SARIRGEQY
TRBV28,TRBJ2-3,ASSLTGTSGSLTDTQY
TRBV7-2,TRBJ2-2,ASSLRGLAGNTGELF
TRBV28,TRBJ2-1,ASSLLGFHEQF
TRBV7-9,TRBJ2-4,ASSSLTSGSVVKNIQY